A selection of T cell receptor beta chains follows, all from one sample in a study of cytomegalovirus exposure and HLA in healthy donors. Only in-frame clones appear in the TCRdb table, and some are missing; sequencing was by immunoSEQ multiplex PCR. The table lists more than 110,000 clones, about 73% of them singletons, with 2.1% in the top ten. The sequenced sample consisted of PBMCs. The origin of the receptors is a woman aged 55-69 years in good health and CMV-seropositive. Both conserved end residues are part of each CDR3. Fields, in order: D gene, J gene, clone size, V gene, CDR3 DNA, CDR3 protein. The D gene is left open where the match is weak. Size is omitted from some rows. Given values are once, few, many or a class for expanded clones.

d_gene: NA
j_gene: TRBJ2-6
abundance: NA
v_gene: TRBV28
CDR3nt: TGTGCCACTAGGGAGGGGGTGTTCCTGACTTTC
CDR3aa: CATREGVFLTF

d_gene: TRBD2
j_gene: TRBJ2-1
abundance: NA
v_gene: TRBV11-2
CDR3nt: TGTGCCAGCAGCTTAGGGGGCGGGAGGGTCGAGTTCTTC
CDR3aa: CASSLGGGRVEFF

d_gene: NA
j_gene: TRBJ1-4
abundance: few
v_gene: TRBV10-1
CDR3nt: TGCGCCAGCTGTTATCCCCCAGGGTTCAATGAAAAACTGTTTTTT
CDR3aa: CASCYPPGFNEKLFF

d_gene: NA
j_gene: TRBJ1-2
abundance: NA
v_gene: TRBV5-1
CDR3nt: TGCGCCAGCAGCTTATCTAGCCAGCCTGTCTACGGTGGCTACACCTTC
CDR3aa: CASSLSSQPVYGGYTF

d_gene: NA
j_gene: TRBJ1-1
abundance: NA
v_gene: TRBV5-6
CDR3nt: TGTGCCAGCAGCTTGGTCAGGAACACTGAAGCTTTCTTT
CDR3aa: CASSLVRNTEAFF

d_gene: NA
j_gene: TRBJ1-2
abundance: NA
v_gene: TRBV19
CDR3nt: TGTGCCAGTAGTATCCCTGGGGGGGCCTATGGCTACACCTTC
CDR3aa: CASSIPGGAYGYTF

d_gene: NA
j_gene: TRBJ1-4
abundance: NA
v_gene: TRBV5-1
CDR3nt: TGCGCCAGCAGCTTGTCCAGGGGACGGAATGAAAAACTGTTTTTT
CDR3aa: CASSLSRGRNEKLFF

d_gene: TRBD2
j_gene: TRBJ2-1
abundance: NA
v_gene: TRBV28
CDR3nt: TGTGCCAGCAGTTTCCCTCTAGCGGGAGGTTACAATGAGCAGTTCTTC
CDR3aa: CASSFPLAGGYNEQFF

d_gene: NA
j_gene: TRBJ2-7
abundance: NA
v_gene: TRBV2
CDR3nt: TGTGCCAGCAGTGTAGCAGGAGGCTCCTACGAGCAGTACTTC
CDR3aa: CASSVAGGSYEQYF

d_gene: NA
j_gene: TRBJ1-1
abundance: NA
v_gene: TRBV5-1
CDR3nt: TGCGCCAGCAGCTTGGAACAGGGACCGGCTTTCTTT
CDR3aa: CASSLEQGPAFF

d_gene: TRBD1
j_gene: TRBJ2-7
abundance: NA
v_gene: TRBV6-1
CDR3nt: TGTGCCAGCAGCCCGAGGACAGGGGGTTCCGAGCAGTACTTC
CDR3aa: CASSPRTGGSEQYF

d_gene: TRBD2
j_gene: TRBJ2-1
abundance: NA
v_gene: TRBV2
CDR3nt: TGTGCCAGCTCCGGACTAGCGGGACGCAATGAGCAGTTCTTC
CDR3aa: CASSGLAGRNEQFF

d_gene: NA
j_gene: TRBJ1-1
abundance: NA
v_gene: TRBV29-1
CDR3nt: TGCAGCGCAAACTCGACAGACTCGAACACTGAAGCTTTCTTT
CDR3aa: CSANSTDSNTEAFF

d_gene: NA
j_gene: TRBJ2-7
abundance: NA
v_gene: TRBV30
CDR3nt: TGTGCCTGGAGTGTACTCGGGGGGCCCTACGAGCAGTACTTC
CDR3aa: CAWSVLGGPYEQYF

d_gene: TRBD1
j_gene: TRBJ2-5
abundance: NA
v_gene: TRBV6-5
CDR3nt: TGTGCCAGCAGTTACTCGTCGACAGGGGGGGAGACCCAGTACTTC
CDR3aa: CASSYSSTGGETQYF

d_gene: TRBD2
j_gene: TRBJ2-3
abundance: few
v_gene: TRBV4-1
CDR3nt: TGCGCCAGCAGCCAAGAGGGCAAGCGGGAGGGCCGAGTGGTTGCAGATACGCAGTATTTT
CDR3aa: CASSQEGKREGRVVADTQYF

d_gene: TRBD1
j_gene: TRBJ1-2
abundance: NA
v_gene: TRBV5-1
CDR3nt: TGCGCCAGCGGAACCGGGACAGGGGGAGACTATGGCTACACCTTC
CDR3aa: CASGTGTGGDYGYTF

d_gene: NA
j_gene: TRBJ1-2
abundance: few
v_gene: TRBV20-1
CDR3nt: TGCAGTGCTAGAAACAGGCGCGGCTACACCTTC
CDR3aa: CSARNRRGYTF

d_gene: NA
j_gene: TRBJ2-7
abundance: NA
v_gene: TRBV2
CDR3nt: TGTGCCAGCAGCCCCGACTTAACCTACGAGCAGTACTTC
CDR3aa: CASSPDLTYEQYF

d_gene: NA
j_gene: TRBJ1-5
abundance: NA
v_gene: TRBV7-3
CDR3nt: TGTGCCAGCAGCCCCCCCCGGTGTCAGCCCCAGCATTTT
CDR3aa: CASSPPRCQPQHF

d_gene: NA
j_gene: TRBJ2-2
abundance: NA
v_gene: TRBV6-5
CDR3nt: TGTGCCAGCAGTGAAGCGCCCGGGGAGCTGTTTTTT
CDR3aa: CASSEAPGELFF

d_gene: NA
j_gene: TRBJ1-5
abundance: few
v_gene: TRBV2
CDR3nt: TGTGCCAGCAGTGAAGCTAGGGCGGGCGATCAGCCCCAGCATTTT
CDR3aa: CASSEARAGDQPQHF

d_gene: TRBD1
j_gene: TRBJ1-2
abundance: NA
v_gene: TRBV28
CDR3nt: TGTGCCAGCAGTTTGATTGCCGGGACAGGCCTGGGCTACACCTTC
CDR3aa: CASSLIAGTGLGYTF

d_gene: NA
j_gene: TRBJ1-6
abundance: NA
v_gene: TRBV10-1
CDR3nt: TGCGCCAGCAGTACCACTCGGAATTCACCCCTCCACTTT
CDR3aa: CASSTTRNSPLHF

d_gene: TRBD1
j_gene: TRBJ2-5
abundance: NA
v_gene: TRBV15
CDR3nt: TGTGCCACCAGCAGAGGGGCTCAGGGGGCGTTCGAGACCCAGTACTTC
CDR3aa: CATSRGAQGAFETQYF

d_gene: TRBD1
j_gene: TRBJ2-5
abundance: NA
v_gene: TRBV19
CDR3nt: TGTGCCAGTAATGGAGCCGGGACAGGGGGCGGAGAGACCCAGTACTTC
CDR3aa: CASNGAGTGGGETQYF

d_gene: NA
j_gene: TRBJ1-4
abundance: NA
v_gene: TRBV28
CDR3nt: TGTGCCAGCAGTTCATCAACAGGGCTGGGTGAAAAACTGTTTTTT
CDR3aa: CASSSSTGLGEKLFF

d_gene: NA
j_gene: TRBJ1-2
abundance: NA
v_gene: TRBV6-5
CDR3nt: TGTGCCAGCAGTCAGAGGGACTATGGCTACACCTTC
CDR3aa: CASSQRDYGYTF

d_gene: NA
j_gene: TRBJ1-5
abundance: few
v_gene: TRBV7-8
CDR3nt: TGTGCCAGCAGTTCACAGGGTGGTGTAGGCAATCAGCCCCAGCATTTT
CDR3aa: CASSSQGGVGNQPQHF

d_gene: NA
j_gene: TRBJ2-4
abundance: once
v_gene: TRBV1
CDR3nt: TGCACCAGCAGCCAAGAAGGGAAAGGGACTAGCGGGAGGGCCAAAAACATTCAGTACTTC
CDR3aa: CTSSQEGKGTSGRAKNIQYF

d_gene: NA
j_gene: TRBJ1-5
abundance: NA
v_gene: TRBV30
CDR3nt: TGTGCCTGGAGTGACCGGTCTGGGCCCCAGCATTTT
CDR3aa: CAWSDRSGPQHF

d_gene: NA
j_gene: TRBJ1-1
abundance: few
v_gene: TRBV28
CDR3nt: TGTGCCAGCAGTTTACCTGGGGCCACTGAAGCTTTCTTT
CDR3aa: CASSLPGATEAFF

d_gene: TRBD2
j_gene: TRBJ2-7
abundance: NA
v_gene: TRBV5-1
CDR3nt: TGCGCCAGCAGCTCGGCTGAGCGGGAGGAGGGCGAGCAGTACTTC
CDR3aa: CASSSAEREEGEQYF

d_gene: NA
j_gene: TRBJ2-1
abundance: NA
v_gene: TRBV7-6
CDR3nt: TGTGCCAGCAGCTCATCGAGCTCCTACAATGAGCAGTTCTTC
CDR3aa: CASSSSSSYNEQFF

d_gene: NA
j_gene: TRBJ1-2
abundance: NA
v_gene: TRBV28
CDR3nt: TGTGCCAGCAGTTCCCGCGGTGGCATGCATGGCTACACCTTC
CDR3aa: CASSSRGGMHGYTF

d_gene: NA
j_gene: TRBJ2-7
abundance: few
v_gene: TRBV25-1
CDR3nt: TGTGCCAGCAGTGATCAGGGGTACTTC
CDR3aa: CASSDQGYF

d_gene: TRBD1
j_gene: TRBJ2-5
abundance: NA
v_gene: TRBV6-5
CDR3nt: TGTGCCAGCAGTTACATACAGGGGAGAGAGACCCAGTACTTC
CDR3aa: CASSYIQGRETQYF

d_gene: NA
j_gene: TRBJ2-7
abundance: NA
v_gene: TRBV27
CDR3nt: TGTGCCAGCAGTTTAGGGGGGGCCGGCTCCTACGAGCAGTACTTC
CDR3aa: CASSLGGAGSYEQYF

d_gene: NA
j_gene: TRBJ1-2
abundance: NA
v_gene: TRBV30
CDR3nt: TGTGCCTGGAATACAGGGAGCGACTATGGCTACACCTTC
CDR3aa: CAWNTGSDYGYTF

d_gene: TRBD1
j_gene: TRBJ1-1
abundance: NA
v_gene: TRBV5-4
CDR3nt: TGTGCCAGCAGCTCCACGACAGGGGTCACTGAAGCTTTCTTT
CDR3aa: CASSSTTGVTEAFF

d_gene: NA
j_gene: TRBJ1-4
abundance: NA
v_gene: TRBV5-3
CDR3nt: TGTGCCAGAAGCCGGGGGGACAAACAGGGAGAAAAACTGTTTTTT
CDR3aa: CARSRGDKQGEKLFF

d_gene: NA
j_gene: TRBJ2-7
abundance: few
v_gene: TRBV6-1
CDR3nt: TGTGCCAGCACCTTAGACGGGATTGCGCGATTC
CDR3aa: CASTLDGIARF

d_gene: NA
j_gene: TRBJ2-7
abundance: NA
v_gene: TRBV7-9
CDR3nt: TGTGCCAGCAGCACTAGCCTTTACGAGCAGTACTTC
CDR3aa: CASSTSLYEQYF

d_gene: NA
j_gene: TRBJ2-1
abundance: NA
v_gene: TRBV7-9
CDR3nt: TGTGCCAGCAGCTTAGCTACAGGGTTCTCCTACAATGAGCAGTTCTTC
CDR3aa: CASSLATGFSYNEQFF

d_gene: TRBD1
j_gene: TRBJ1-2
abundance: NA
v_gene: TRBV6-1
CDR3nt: TGTGCCAGCAGTGGAGACAGGGTTAACTATGGCTACACCTTC
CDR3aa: CASSGDRVNYGYTF

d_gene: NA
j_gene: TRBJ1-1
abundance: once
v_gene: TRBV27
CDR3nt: TGTGCCAGCAGTCCGGGGACTAGAGGCGCAAGTGAAGCTTTCTTT
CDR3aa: CASSPGTRGASEAFF

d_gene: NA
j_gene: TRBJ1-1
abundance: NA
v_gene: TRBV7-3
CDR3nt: TGTGCCAGCAGCTCTTTGTTTAACACTGAAGCTTTCTTT
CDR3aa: CASSSLFNTEAFF

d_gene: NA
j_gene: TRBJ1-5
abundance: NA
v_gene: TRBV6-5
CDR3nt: TGTGCCAGCAGAAACAGGCAGAATCAGCCCCAGCATTTT
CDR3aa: CASRNRQNQPQHF